The 13 T cell receptor beta chains below all came from one sample that was sequenced in a study of CD8+ T cells in alopecia areata. Extraction of RNA preceded its reverse transcription into cDNA, which served as the sequencing template. Sequencing was performed with immunoSEQ multiplex PCR; in TCRdb, only in-frame clones are kept and a portion is missing. The sample shows approximately 200,000 clones, 50% to 60% of them seen only once. Treatment denoted: oral pan-JAK inhibitor, 5-10 mg twice daily. The source was CD4+ T cells sorted from blood, collected at week 4, from a patient treated with tofacitinib. The receptors stem from a human donor with alopecia areata.

The rearrangement links TRBV5-4 to TRBJ2-7; D might be TRBD1 or TRBD2, each matching 6 bases. V shed 5 bases and J shed 2 bases, with 11 bases lying between them. The CDR3 runs to 13 residues. The germline V gene encodes CDR1 SGHNT and CDR2 YYREEE (reference sequence). This CDR3 is CASSRGLAYEQYF. The CDR3 nucleotides are TGTGCCAGCAGTCGGGGGCTGGCCTACGAGCAGTACTTC.

The chain has TRBV5-4 and TRBJ2-4; no reliable D call. The CDR3 extends over 15 amino acids. Germline lookup yields CDR1 SGHNT and CDR2 YYREEE (reference sequence). V lost 4 bases and J 2 bases, leaving 13 bases between the germline ends. The CDR3: CASSPDLVTKNIQYF. For the CDR3, the DNA is TGTGCCAGCAGCCCGGACCTTGTAACCAAAAACATTCAGTACTTC.

The chain links TRBV25-1 to TRBJ1-3; 9 bases agree with TRBD1. The ends lost 4 bases at V and 0 bases at J; junction bases unmatched: 7. The CDR3 covers 17 residues. The germline V gene encodes CDR1 MGHDK and CDR2 SYGVNS. Written as DNA, the CDR3 is TGTGCCAGCAGTGGTTGGACAGGGGTACCCTCTGGAAACACCATATATTTT. It specifies CASSGWTGVPSGNTIYF.

The CDR3 nucleotides are TGCGCCAGCAGCTTGAAAACAGGGGACACTGAAGCTTTCTTT. This translates into CASSLKTGDTEAFF. The J gene is TRBJ1-1, the V gene TRBV5-1; 7 bases fit TRBD1. The CDR3 has 14 residues. In germline, CDR1 is SGHRS, CDR2 YFSETQ. V lost 1 base, J lost 3 bases, and 3 bases stayed unmatched.

V is TRBV30 and J is TRBJ2-5; D call uncertain. The end of the DNA is better explained by TRBJ2-7, so the J call may be wrong. CDR1 and CDR2 (germline): GTSNPN, SVGIG (reference sequence). CDR3 length: 11 residues. The CDR3, as DNA: TGTGCCTGGAGGGACTCCTACGAGCAGTACTTC. It specifies CAWRDSYEQYF.

The genes are TRBV30 and TRBJ1-1, with D unclear. This CDR3 has 13 residues. V lost 4 bases, J lost 5 bases, and 14 bases lay in between. CDR1 and CDR2 (germline): GTSNPN, SVGIG (reference sequence). CDR3 DNA sequence: TGTGCCTGGATCCATAGGGCAGCTACTGAAGCTTTCTTT. Residues: CAWIHRAATEAFF.

CDR3 in DNA: TGTGCCAGCAGTTCACCCCACAATGAGCAGTTCTTC. Translated, it gives CASSSPHNEQFF. The chain carries TRBV27 and TRBJ2-1; the D is unclear. CDR1 and CDR2 (germline): MNHEY, SMNVEV (reference sequence). The CDR3 length is 12 residues. Trimming left V 4 bases short and J 5 bases short, with 6 bases between.

The chain has TRBV5-1 and TRBJ2-2, with D unclear. Germline assignment: CDR1 SGHRS and CDR2 YFSETQ. With 0 bases removed from V and 0 bases from J, the gap between germline ends came to 6 bases. This CDR3 has 15 amino acids. The CDR3 spells CASSLARANTGELFF. In DNA form, the CDR3 reads TGCGCCAGCAGCTTGGCACGAGCGAACACCGGGGAGCTGTTTTTT.

This sequence joins TRBV9 and TRBJ1-3, with D possibly TRBD1 on 6 matching bases. Germline V gives CDR1 SGDLS, CDR2 YYNGEE. The CDR3 contains 14 residues. Trimming took off 5 bases at V and 0 bases at J, with 9 bases between the two ends. The CDR3 spells CASSRDISGNTIYF. The CDR3 bases are TGTGCCAGCAGTCGGGACATCTCTGGAAACACCATATATTTT.

The V gene is TRBV6-5, the J gene TRBJ1-4; 8 nucleotides agree with TRBD1. The CDR3 has 14 residues. Germline V gene data show CDR1 as MNHEY and CDR2 as SVGAGI. The J segment lost 4 bases and the V segment lost 8 bases, leaving 6 bases of the junction unmatched. CDR3 nucleotide sequence: TGTGCCAGCGGGGACAGGCAGGGTAATGAAAAACTGTTTTTT. Protein product: CASGDRQGNEKLFF.

The chain links TRBV4-1 to TRBJ1-5; D remains unclear. Trimming removed 0 bases at V and 2 bases at J, with 5 bases between. This CDR3 is built from 14 residues. CDR1 is MGHRA and CDR2 is YSYEKL in the germline V gene. CDR3 in amino acids: CASSQETGNQPQHF. The CDR3 coding sequence is TGCGCCAGCAGCCAAGAGACTGGCAATCAGCCCCAGCATTTT.

The V and J genes are TRBV6-5 and TRBJ2-3, with D maybe TRBD2 (7 bases). Trimming took 5 bases from V and 0 from J, leaving 12 bases between them. Looked up from germline, CDR1 is MNHEY and CDR2 is SVGAGI. This CDR3 has 15 amino acids. The CDR3 sequence: CASSLGGASTDTQYF. CDR3 bases: TGTGCCAGCAGTCTTGGGGGGGCCAGCACAGATACGCAGTATTTT.

In the case of this clone: Other nucleotide sequences in the sample specify the same CDR3. The rearrangement uses TRBV7-2 and TRBJ1-6; D may be TRBD1 (5 bases). Between the trimmed V and J ends, which lost 3 bases and 10 bases, there was a span of 10 bases. The germline V gene has CDR1 SGHTA and CDR2 FQGNSA. The CDR3 covers 13 residues. Written as DNA, the CDR3 is TGTGCCAGCAGCTTGCAGGGAGAGTCACCCCTCCACTTT. Protein: CASSLQGESPLHF.